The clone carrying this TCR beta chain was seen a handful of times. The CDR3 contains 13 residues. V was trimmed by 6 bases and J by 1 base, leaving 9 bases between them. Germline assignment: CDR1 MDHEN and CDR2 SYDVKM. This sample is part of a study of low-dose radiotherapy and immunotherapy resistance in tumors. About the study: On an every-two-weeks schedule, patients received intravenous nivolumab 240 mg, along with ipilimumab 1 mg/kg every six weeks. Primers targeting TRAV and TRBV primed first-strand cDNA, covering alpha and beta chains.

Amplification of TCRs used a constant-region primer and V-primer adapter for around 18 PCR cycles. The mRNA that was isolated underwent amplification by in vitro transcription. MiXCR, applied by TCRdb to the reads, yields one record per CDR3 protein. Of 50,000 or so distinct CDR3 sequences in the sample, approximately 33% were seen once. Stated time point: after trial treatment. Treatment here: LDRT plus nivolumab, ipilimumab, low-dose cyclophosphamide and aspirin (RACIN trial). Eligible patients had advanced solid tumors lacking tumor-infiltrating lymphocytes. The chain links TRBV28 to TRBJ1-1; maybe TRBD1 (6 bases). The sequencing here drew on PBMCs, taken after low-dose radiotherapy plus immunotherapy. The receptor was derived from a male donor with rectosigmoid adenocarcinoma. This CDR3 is CASRPTGNTEAFF. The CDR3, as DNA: TGTGCCAGCAGGCCGACAGGGAACACTGAAGCTTTCTTT.